Detailed here is one T cell receptor (beta chain). What antigen it recognizes has not been identified. The input lacks base qualities; no much larger clone sits a single base away. Inclusive of the bounding cysteine and phenylalanine, the CDR3 is 18 residues long. The read is trimmed to its CDR3 DNA, 54 bases read in frame from base 1. After removal of 0 bases from V and 5 bases from J, the junction retains 14 bases not matched to a gene. Based on the germline V gene, the CDR1 and CDR2 sequences are SGHDT and YYEEEE. The sample is drawn from a study of blood T cell repertoires in COVID-19 (dated by TCRdb to about 2020). Broadly, across the study: Samples from collaborators originated in the United States, Italy and Spain and spanned both the acute and convalescent phases of COVID-19. The material from the prospective study consisted of cDNA or gDNA derived from T cells, B-cell-depleted T cells, or PBMCs. Deeply sampled blood TCRbeta repertoires from subjects exposed to, actively infected with, or recovered from COVID-19 were included in the dataset. The repertoires were released in a freely available public database meant as a resource for research on the immune response to SARS-CoV-2. Samples were obtained from the ongoing ImmuneRACE study (first 160 participants) and from about 1,300 subjects provided by 6 global collaborators. The sample metadata nearly always contained a de-identified subject ID, COVID-19 status, age in years and sex. Where available, HLA class I and class II types were obtained from metadata supplied by the sample provider rather than from assay-based typing. Summary of the overall study and its limitations: The quantity of clinical and demographic metadata differed by source and by participant and was supplied without curation.

Collaborating institutions collected whole blood in K2EDTA tubes following their own protocols. Collaborator samples were shipped for TCRbeta analysis as frozen whole blood, isolated PBMCs, or DNA extracted from either sample type. TCRbeta CDR3 regions were amplified from genomic DNA using the immunoSEQ Assay, a bias-controlled multiplex PCR. On the authors' methods: The number of nucleated cells in each sample was estimated by amplification of reference gene primers within the assay. To quantify the absolute abundance of each unique TCRbeta CDR3 rearrangement, sequence reads were collapsed and filtered. For each sample, productive Simpson clonality was calculated as the square root of Simpson's diversity index over productive rearrangements. What TCRdb holds here is the immuneACCESS table cut down to in-frame rearrangements. Part of the clones is not present; checked against another copy, under half of the missing clones reflect an unresolved V gene, and the others are unexplained. V, J and clone size derive from that table, while D and trimming were established from the DNA sequence. This sample holds more than 95,000 clones; about 80% were observed only once. Approximately 27% of the sample is held by the ten biggest clonotypes.

This receptor was obtained from a man aged 60 to 75 with acute or convalescent COVID-19. The sequencing sample was made of peripheral blood. The chain links TRBV5-6 with TRBJ1-2; TRBD1 aligns with 9 central bases. The nucleotide sequence is TGTGCCAGCAGCTTGGCCGAAACTTCCGGGACAGGGCCTTATGGCTACACCTTC. Its protein is CASSLAETSGTGPYGYTF.